This is a list of T cell receptor beta chains from one sample in a study of T cell responses to AZD1222 COVID-19 vaccine. The assay was immunoSEQ multiplex PCR, and TCRdb's table has in-frame clones only and misses some. In the table there are roughly 120,000 clones, roughly nine tenths of which are singletons. The sample was peripheral blood, taken on day 0 of AZD1222 vaccination. The receptors shown here come from an adult in good health. Each CDR3 is given with its conserved first and last residue. D genes are given only for firm matches. Size tells how often a clone was seen (once, few, many) or the class of an expanded clone, and some rows leave it out.

v_gene: TRBV19
d_gene: .
j_gene: TRBJ1-1
abundance: .
CDR3aa: CASSIGQHTEAFF
CDR3nt: TGTGCCAGTAGTATTGGGCAGCACACTGAAGCTTTCTTT

v_gene: TRBV7-6
d_gene: .
j_gene: TRBJ2-1
abundance: .
CDR3aa: CASSLAIGRNNEQFF
CDR3nt: TGTGCCAGCAGCTTAGCGATTGGTCGCAACAATGAGCAGTTCTTC

v_gene: TRBV5-6
d_gene: TRBD1
j_gene: TRBJ1-2
abundance: few
CDR3aa: CASSAVTGFVNYGYTF
CDR3nt: TGTGCCAGCAGCGCAGTGACAGGGTTTGTGAACTATGGCTACACCTTC

v_gene: TRBV4-3
d_gene: TRBD2
j_gene: TRBJ2-1
abundance: .
CDR3aa: CASSQDGTSVNNEQFF
CDR3nt: TGCGCCAGCAGCCAAGATGGGACTAGCGTCAACAATGAGCAGTTCTTC

v_gene: TRBV2
d_gene: TRBD2
j_gene: TRBJ2-2
abundance: .
CDR3aa: CASSEAWLNSGANTGELFF
CDR3nt: TGTGCCAGCAGTGAAGCATGGTTGAATAGCGGGGCTAACACCGGGGAGCTGTTTTTT

v_gene: TRBV13
d_gene: TRBD2
j_gene: TRBJ2-3
abundance: .
CDR3aa: CASGQLAKDTQYF
CDR3nt: TGTGCCAGCGGCCAACTAGCGAAAGATACGCAGTATTTT

v_gene: TRBV5-8
d_gene: .
j_gene: TRBJ1-5
abundance: .
CDR3aa: CASSLAQGSQPQHF
CDR3nt: TGTGCCAGCAGCTTGGCTCAGGGTAGTCAGCCCCAGCATTTT

v_gene: TRBV7-9
d_gene: .
j_gene: TRBJ1-1
abundance: once
CDR3aa: CASSLVRMGQNTEAFF
CDR3nt: TGTGCCAGCAGCTTAGTTAGGATGGGGCAAAACACTGAAGCTTTCTTT

v_gene: TRBV6-5
d_gene: TRBD2
j_gene: TRBJ2-1
abundance: .
CDR3aa: CASSYSGLWEQFF
CDR3nt: TGTGCCAGCAGTTACTCGGGACTATGGGAGCAGTTCTTC

v_gene: TRBV5-1
d_gene: .
j_gene: TRBJ2-7
abundance: .
CDR3aa: CASSKGVNGYEQYF
CDR3nt: TGCGCCAGCAGTAAGGGGGTAAACGGGTACGAGCAGTACTTC

v_gene: TRBV12-3/TRBV12-4
d_gene: .
j_gene: TRBJ2-7
abundance: .
CDR3aa: CASSLNRGQQYF
CDR3nt: TGTGCCAGCAGCCTAAATCGGGGGCAGCAGTACTTC

v_gene: TRBV7-9
d_gene: .
j_gene: TRBJ2-1
abundance: .
CDR3aa: CASSPPGLEQFF
CDR3nt: TGTGCCAGCAGTCCCCCCGGATTGGAGCAGTTCTTC

v_gene: TRBV4-2
d_gene: .
j_gene: TRBJ2-7
abundance: .
CDR3aa: CASGDSTSSYEQYF
CDR3nt: TGTGCCAGCGGGGACTCCACGAGCTCCTACGAGCAGTACTTC

v_gene: TRBV29-1
d_gene: .
j_gene: TRBJ2-6
abundance: .
CDR3aa: CSVEGGILTF
CDR3nt: TGCAGCGTTGAAGGGGGGATCCTGACTTTC

v_gene: TRBV21-1
d_gene: .
j_gene: TRBJ1-2
abundance: once
CDR3aa: CASSKSGTFTYGYTF
CDR3nt: TGTGCCAGCAGCAAGAGCGGAACATTCACCTATGGCTACACCTTC

v_gene: TRBV5-1
d_gene: .
j_gene: TRBJ1-5
abundance: .
CDR3aa: CASSRDGGNQPQHF
CDR3nt: TGCGCCAGCAGCCGGGACGGCGGCAATCAGCCCCAGCATTTT

v_gene: TRBV7-8
d_gene: .
j_gene: TRBJ2-2
abundance: .
CDR3aa: CASSPGGTVTGELFF
CDR3nt: TGTGCCAGCAGCCCCGGAGGGACAGTCACCGGGGAGCTGTTTTTT

v_gene: TRBV6-5
d_gene: .
j_gene: TRBJ2-3
abundance: .
CDR3aa: CASRQGRGGDTQYF
CDR3nt: TGTGCCAGCAGACAGGGAAGGGGAGGGGATACGCAGTATTTT

v_gene: TRBV3-1/TRBV3-2
d_gene: .
j_gene: TRBJ1-1
abundance: .
CDR3aa: CASSQDRVRAEAFF
CDR3nt: TGTGCCAGCAGCCAAGATCGGGTAAGGGCTGAAGCTTTCTTT

v_gene: TRBV5-1
d_gene: TRBD1
j_gene: TRBJ2-1
abundance: .
CDR3aa: CASSSGQGYNEQFF
CDR3nt: TGCGCCAGCAGCTCGGGACAGGGGTACAATGAGCAGTTCTTC

v_gene: TRBV12-3/TRBV12-4
d_gene: .
j_gene: TRBJ1-2
abundance: .
CDR3aa: CASSRRYGYTF
CDR3nt: TGTGCCAGCAGCCGTAGGTATGGCTACACCTTC

v_gene: TRBV5-6
d_gene: TRBD2
j_gene: TRBJ2-5
abundance: .
CDR3aa: CASSSILAGEGETQYF
CDR3nt: TGTGCCAGCAGCTCGATACTAGCGGGAGAAGGGGAGACCCAGTACTTC

v_gene: TRBV5-4
d_gene: .
j_gene: TRBJ2-1
abundance: .
CDR3aa: CASSLGVVQEFF
CDR3nt: TGTGCCAGCAGCTTGGGGGTGGTGCAGGAGTTCTTC

v_gene: TRBV7-9
d_gene: TRBD1
j_gene: TRBJ2-7
abundance: few
CDR3aa: CASSRAGQGIREQYF
CDR3nt: TGTGCCAGCAGTCGAGCGGGACAGGGAATTCGGGAGCAGTACTTC

v_gene: TRBV7-3
d_gene: .
j_gene: TRBJ1-6
abundance: once
CDR3aa: CASSLIAGSPLHF
CDR3nt: TGTGCCAGCAGCTTAATAGCAGGGTCACCCCTCCACTTT

v_gene: TRBV7-8
d_gene: .
j_gene: TRBJ2-7
abundance: once
CDR3aa: CASSLAQKLSEQYF
CDR3nt: TGTGCCAGCAGCTTAGCGCAAAAGCTTAGTGAGCAGTACTTC

v_gene: TRBV3-1/TRBV3-2
d_gene: TRBD2
j_gene: TRBJ2-1
abundance: .
CDR3aa: CASSRLAGEPPHPLTSSYNEQFF
CDR3nt: TGTGCCAGCAGCCGTCTAGCGGGAGAGCCCCCGCACCCCTTAACTAGCTCCTACAATGAGCAGTTCTTC

v_gene: TRBV10-2
d_gene: .
j_gene: TRBJ2-7
abundance: .
CDR3aa: CASSEIQGSNYEQYF
CDR3nt: TGCGCCAGCAGTGAGATCCAGGGATCAAACTACGAGCAGTACTTC

v_gene: TRBV6-5
d_gene: .
j_gene: TRBJ1-6
abundance: .
CDR3aa: CASSYRGDNSPLHF
CDR3nt: TGTGCCAGCAGTTACAGGGGCGATAATTCACCCCTCCACTTT

v_gene: TRBV29-1
d_gene: .
j_gene: TRBJ2-7
abundance: .
CDR3aa: CSADSGSSYEQYF
CDR3nt: TGCAGCGCCGATAGCGGTTCCTCCTACGAGCAGTACTTC

v_gene: TRBV5-1
d_gene: TRBD2
j_gene: TRBJ2-1
abundance: .
CDR3aa: CASSFPGTSAPTYNEQFF
CDR3nt: TGCGCCAGCAGCTTCCCCGGGACTAGCGCCCCCACCTACAATGAGCAGTTCTTC

v_gene: TRBV6-5
d_gene: TRBD2
j_gene: TRBJ2-3
abundance: .
CDR3aa: CASSYRGGPDTQYF
CDR3nt: TGTGCCAGCAGTTATCGGGGGGGGCCAGATACGCAGTATTTT

v_gene: TRBV6-1
d_gene: .
j_gene: TRBJ1-5
abundance: .
CDR3aa: CASSETRDQPQHF
CDR3nt: TGTGCCAGCAGTGAAACCAGGGATCAGCCCCAGCATTTT

v_gene: TRBV4-2
d_gene: .
j_gene: TRBJ1-2
abundance: once
CDR3aa: CASSHAGTTTGYGYTF
CDR3nt: TGTGCCAGCAGCCACGCCGGGACAACGACGGGCTATGGCTACACCTTC

v_gene: TRBV3-1/TRBV3-2
d_gene: .
j_gene: TRBJ2-7
abundance: .
CDR3aa: CASSLDSGPYEQYF
CDR3nt: TGTGCCAGCAGCCTTGATAGCGGCCCCTACGAGCAGTACTTC

v_gene: TRBV5-4
d_gene: .
j_gene: TRBJ1-2
abundance: .
CDR3aa: CASSRRAGGYGYTF
CDR3nt: TGTGCCAGCAGCCGAAGGGCTGGGGGCTATGGCTACACCTTC

v_gene: TRBV4-3
d_gene: TRBD2
j_gene: TRBJ2-3
abundance: once
CDR3aa: CASSSPSQREGWTDTQYF
CDR3nt: TGCGCCAGCAGCTCTCCTTCACAGCGGGAGGGGTGGACAGATACGCAGTATTTT

v_gene: TRBV27
d_gene: .
j_gene: TRBJ1-2
abundance: .
CDR3aa: CASSLGRSAFYGYTF
CDR3nt: TGTGCCAGCAGTTTGGGCCGGAGCGCCTTCTATGGCTACACCTTC

v_gene: TRBV10-3
d_gene: .
j_gene: TRBJ2-1
abundance: few
CDR3aa: CAISETFGSNEQFF
CDR3nt: TGTGCCATCAGTGAGACTTTCGGAAGTAATGAGCAGTTCTTC

v_gene: TRBV3-1/TRBV3-2
d_gene: TRBD2
j_gene: TRBJ2-1
abundance: .
CDR3aa: CASSRDYYNEQFF
CDR3nt: TGTGCCAGCAGCCGGGACTACTACAATGAGCAGTTCTTC

v_gene: TRBV4-1
d_gene: TRBD2
j_gene: TRBJ2-7
abundance: .
CDR3aa: CASSRITAGGPVEQYF
CDR3nt: TGCGCCAGCAGCCGCATCACGGCGGGAGGGCCTGTCGAGCAGTACTTC

v_gene: TRBV25-1
d_gene: TRBD1
j_gene: TRBJ1-1
abundance: .
CDR3aa: CASSAYRGRDTEAFF
CDR3nt: TGTGCCAGCAGTGCTTACAGGGGTCGTGACACTGAAGCTTTCTTT

v_gene: TRBV6-6
d_gene: .
j_gene: TRBJ2-5
abundance: .
CDR3aa: CASSYGQGRTLETQYF
CDR3nt: TGTGCCAGCAGTTACGGGCAGGGCAGGACTTTAGAGACCCAGTACTTC

v_gene: TRBV13
d_gene: .
j_gene: TRBJ2-5
abundance: few
CDR3aa: CASSYPREGETQYF
CDR3nt: TGTGCCAGCAGCTACCCGAGGGAAGGGGAGACCCAGTACTTC

v_gene: TRBV10-1
d_gene: TRBD2
j_gene: TRBJ2-1
abundance: .
CDR3aa: CASSEMREGQFF
CDR3nt: TGCGCCAGCAGTGAGATGCGGGAGGGGCAGTTCTTC

v_gene: TRBV6-1
d_gene: .
j_gene: TRBJ1-2
abundance: .
CDR3aa: CASSDERQAVYGYTF
CDR3nt: TGTGCCAGCAGTGATGAGCGACAGGCAGTCTATGGCTACACCTTC

v_gene: TRBV6-1
d_gene: .
j_gene: TRBJ1-1
abundance: .
CDR3aa: CASSEAPHVGAEAFF
CDR3nt: TGTGCCAGCAGTGAAGCGCCCCATGTGGGCGCTGAAGCTTTCTTT

v_gene: TRBV5-1
d_gene: .
j_gene: TRBJ1-5
abundance: .
CDR3aa: CASSLERNQPQHF
CDR3nt: TGCGCCAGCAGCTTGGAGCGCAATCAGCCCCAGCATTTT